A single sample gave rise to the 30 T cell receptor beta chains below, sequenced in a study of CD8+ T cells in alopecia areata. Separation of pooled cutaneous lymph node cells was by sorting with CD4, CD8alpha, NKG2D, NKG2ACE and other markers. Extraction of RNA preceded its reverse transcription into cDNA, which served as the sequencing template. TCRdb's table, derived via immunoSEQ multiplex PCR, lists solely in-frame clones and lacks some. The repertoire yields roughly 260,000 clones, none seen only once; the top ten contain roughly 1.2%. The material sequenced was CD4+ T cells sorted from a lymph node. Receptor source: a C3H/HeJ mouse with alopecia areata. Strain haplotype at MHC: H2-k.

Details on this clone: The listed genes are named as in mouse. The observed sequence ends 4 residues before the CDR3 terminus, with the missing tail filled in from the germline J gene. This CDR3 is also generated by other DNA sequences in the sample. This chain joins TRBV1 and TRBJ2-5; TRBD2 aligns across 8 bases. The V and J ends lost 1 base and 3 bases, in that order; junction bases with no gene match: 6. The germline V gene encodes CDR1 NSQYPW and CDR2 LRSPGD (reference sequence). This CDR3 region has 16 residues. CDR3 protein: CTCSAATGGGQDTQYF. Partial CDR3 DNA: TGCACCTGCAGTGCAGCAACTGGGGGTGGACAAGAC.

This clone has just a few counts. Each gene name is a mouse one. With the read ending 4 residues before the CDR3 end, the germline J gene is used to fill in that end. The same CDR3 can be traced to other DNA sequences in this sample. This chain connects TRBV13-3 to TRBJ2-1, with TRBD2 identical over 11 bases. J was trimmed by 1 base and V by 6 bases; bases with no gene match: 3. Per germline, CDR1 NNHDY and CDR2 SYVADS. The CDR3 loop spans 15 amino acids. This chain's CDR3 is CASTRTGGNYAEQFF. CDR3 DNA (partial): TGTGCCAGCACCCGGACTGGGGGGAACTATGCT.

Comment on this clone: All gene names here are mouse names. The CDR3 is cut off 4 residues early in the read; its end comes from the germline J gene. The sample has other DNA sequences that encode this CDR3 too. The genes are TRBV13-1 and TRBJ1-1; TRBD1 aligns across 8 bases. CDR3 length: 12 residues. The germline V gene has CDR1 NSHNY and CDR2 SYGAGN. The chain's CDR3 is CASRTGETEVFF. The DNA read from the CDR3 is TGTGCCAGCAGGACAGGGGAGACA.

In the case of this clone: A read error is possible here, since a much larger clone lies one base away. Mouse gene names and germline throughout. CDR3 loop: CASRHRNYAEQFF. The DNA read from the CDR3 is TGTGCCAGCAGGCACAGAAACTATGCT. The chain has TRBV4 and TRBJ2-1; D not resolved. The read ends 4 residues shy of where the CDR3 ends; the end is completed using the germline J gene. This CDR3 is 13 amino acids long. Germline V gene lookup returns CDR1 LGHDT and CDR2 YNNKQL (reference sequence). The germline V and J ends were trimmed by 6 bases and 1 base, with 7 bases remaining between them. Complete variable domain (other parts from reference TRBV4 and TRBJ2-1): ETAVFQTPNYHVTQVGNEVSFNCKQTLGHDTMYWYKQDSKKLLKIMFSYNNKQLIVNETVPRRFSPQSSDKAHLNLRIKSVEPEDSAVYLCASRHRNYAEQFFGPGTRLTVL.

This clone was recorded a few times. Gene names and germline match the mouse. Read sequence stops 4 residues before the CDR3 end, and the germline J gene provides the missing end. This rearrangement joins TRBV5 to TRBJ2-3; 8 positions match TRBD1. Trimming took 5 bases from V and 1 from J; bases not matched to a gene: 2. The CDR3 is 14 amino acids. The germline gives CDR1 LGHNA, CDR2 YNLKQL (reference sequence). The CDR3 reads CASSYRGGAETLYF. Partial CDR3 DNA: TGTGCCAGCAGCTACAGGGGGGGTGCAGAA.

In its sample, this clone was seen many times. Each gene name is a mouse one. With the read ending 4 residues before the CDR3 end, the germline J gene is used to fill in that end. The sample holds other DNA sequences that translate to the same CDR3. The V gene is TRBV13-1, the J gene TRBJ1-2; possibly TRBD1 for D (5 bases). There are 13 residues in the CDR3. V lost 5 bases to trimming and J lost 0 bases, with 8 bases between them. Germline CDR1 is NSHNY and CDR2 is SYGAGN. CDR3 bases read: TGTGCCAGCAGGGACAATGCAAACTCC. It yields the protein CASRDNANS. The complete CDR3 sequence is CASRDNANSDYTF.

This clone appeared a few times. The gene names given are mouse names. From the germline J gene comes the end of the CDR3, since the read stops 4 residues before it. V is TRBV19 and J is TRBJ2-1; TRBD2 agrees at 11 bases. CDR1 and CDR2 (germline): FNHDT, SITEND (reference sequence). This CDR3 has 18 residues. J was trimmed by 0 bases and V by 1 base; bases with no gene match: 6. The CDR3 loop reads CASSIIPGTGGNYAEQFF. The sequenced CDR3 bases are TGTGCCAGCAGTATAATCCCTGGGACTGGGGGTAACTATGCT.

This clone turned up a few times. Gene names and germline refer to mouse. The DNA ends 4 residues before the CDR3 does, and the rest of the CDR3 is filled in from the germline J gene. The same CDR3 is also encoded by other DNA sequences in this sample. The chain joins TRBV5 to TRBJ2-2; D may be TRBD1 or TRBD2 (5 bases each). Looked up from germline, CDR1 is LGHNA and CDR2 is YNLKQL (reference sequence). Trimming left V 2 bases short and J 6 bases short, with 7 bases between. The CDR3 loop spans 13 amino acids. CDR3 in amino acids: CASSQQGPGQLYF. The DNA read from the CDR3 is TGTGCCAGCAGCCAACAGGGACCCGGG.

Remarks on this clone: Genes here carry mouse names. The CDR3 is CASSVRTGALSYEQYF. CDR3 DNA (partial): TGTGCCAGCAGTGTCCGGACAGGGGCCCTCTCCTAT. V gene TRBV13-1 combines with J gene TRBJ2-7, with 9 bases that match TRBD1. The read ends 4 residues shy of where the CDR3 ends; the end is completed using the germline J gene. The CDR3 length is 16 residues. V dropped 3 bases and J dropped 0; count of bases not matched to a gene: 7. The germline CDR1 and CDR2 sequences are NSHNY and SYGAGN.

This clone came up a few times. Gene names denote mouse genes. The CDR3 extends 4 residues past the end of the read, so its final part is completed from the germline J gene. The chain combines TRBV5 with TRBJ2-1; D might be TRBD1 (6 bases). Germline-derived CDR1 and CDR2 are LGHNA and YNLKQL (reference sequence). The CDR3 spans 12 residues. The DNA read from the CDR3 is TGTGCCAGCAGCCTCACAGGGGCT. This encodes CASSLTGA. The full CDR3 protein is CASSLTGAEQFF.

This clone was picked up a small number of times. The genes are named according to mouse. The CDR3 end falls 4 residues outside the read, so it is completed with the germline J gene. The sample contains more than one DNA sequence encoding this CDR3. This chain connects TRBV13-1 to TRBJ2-4, with 7 bases that match TRBD1. The CDR3 covers 14 residues. The germline CDR1 and CDR2 sequences are NSHNY and SYGAGN. V gave up 3 bases and J gave up 1 base; unmatched junction bases: 2. The CDR3 sequence: CASSGQGGQNTLYF. CDR3 bases read: TGTGCCAGCAGTGGGCAGGGGGGTCAAAAC.

A few counts support this clone. The gene symbols are mouse symbols. Sequencing ends 3 residues short of the CDR3 end; the germline J gene provides the rest. Other DNA variants within this sample encode the same CDR3. The gene calls are TRBV5 and TRBJ1-6; 9 bases are a match to TRBD1. TRBJ1-6 is designated an ORF whose function remains uncertain. The germline gives CDR1 LGHNA, CDR2 YNLKQL (reference sequence). Trimming removed 2 bases from V and 2 bases from J; junction bases left unmatched: 1. The CDR3 sequence is 16 residues long. The CDR3 bases that were read are TGTGCCAGCAGCCAAAGACAGGGGGCCTATAATTCGCCC. The encoded protein is CASSQRQGAYNSP. The full CDR3 is CASSQRQGAYNSPLYF.

The sample holds a few counts of this clone. All gene names here are mouse names. The CDR3 spells CACRDWSYAEQFF. CDR3 bases read: TGTGCCTGTCGGGACTGGTCTTATGCT. The chain couples TRBV31 to TRBJ2-1, with 8 bases lining up with TRBD2. The read terminates 4 residues before the CDR3 end, so the remaining end is supplied by the germline J gene. Looked up from germline, CDR1 is GKSSPN and CDR2 is SITVG. V trimming: 6 bases; J trimming: 4 bases; junction bases outside the gene matches: 5. The CDR3 spans 13 residues.

With respect to this clone: Gene labels here are mouse ones. The CDR3 is cut off 4 residues early in the read; its end comes from the germline J gene. The chain couples TRBV5 to TRBJ1-1; D not resolved. The CDR3 is 11 amino acids. Germline V gene sequence: CDR1 LGHNA, CDR2 YNLKQL (reference sequence). The CDR3 bases that were read are TGTGCCAGCAGCCAGGAGGCA. Its protein is CASSQEA. The whole CDR3 reads CASSQEAEVFF.

On this clone itself: Genes and germline come from the mouse. Read coverage stops 4 residues before the CDR3 terminus; the germline J gene supplies the remainder. J is TRBJ2-3 and V is TRBV31; D may be TRBD1 (7 bases). Germline-derived CDR1 and CDR2 are GKSSPN and SITVG. The CDR3 sequence is 15 residues long. V gave up 0 bases and J gave up 1 base, with 11 bases separating them. The CDR3 sequence: CAWSLQGGGAETLYF. The CDR3 bases that were read are TGTGCCTGGAGTCTCCAGGGGGGAGGTGCAGAA.

In the case of this clone: The gene symbols are mouse symbols. Sequencing ends 4 residues short of the CDR3 end; the germline J gene provides the rest. This rearrangement joins TRBV19 to TRBJ2-7; a weak D match, TRBD1 (5 bases). The CDR3 consists of 13 residues. The ends were cut back, 0 bases at V and 2 bases at J, with 6 bases in the middle. The germline gives CDR1 FNHDT, CDR2 SITEND (reference sequence). Incomplete CDR3 DNA: TGTGCCAGCAGTATAGGGACAACCTAT. Protein sequence: CASSIGTTY. The full CDR3 is CASSIGTTYEQYF.

To note about this clone: Germline and genes: mouse. The CDR3 end falls 4 residues outside the read, so it is completed with the germline J gene. Other DNA sequences in this sample translate to the same CDR3. The chain employs TRBV19 and TRBJ2-1; maybe TRBD1 (6 bases). Trimming took off 4 bases at V and 1 base at J, with 12 bases between the two ends. The CDR3 contains 15 residues. CDR1 and CDR2 (germline): FNHDT, SITEND (reference sequence). The sequenced part of the CDR3 DNA is TGTGCCAGCAGTTCACCGGGACAAAACTATGCT. It codes for CASSSPGQNYA. The complete CDR3 sequence is CASSSPGQNYAEQFF.

This clone was detected a few times. Gene names denote mouse genes. Partial CDR3 DNA: TGCACCTGCAGTGAAACAGGGGGCGGTGCT. This translates into CTCSETGGGA. The entire CDR3 is CTCSETGGGAEQFF. The V call is TRBV1, the J call TRBJ2-1, with 9 bases aligning to TRBD1. The read gets to within 4 residues of the CDR3 end, and the germline J gene fills in the rest. The V gene's germline CDR1 is NSQYPW and CDR2 LRSPGD (reference sequence). CDR3 length: 14 amino acids. V shed 4 bases, J shed 6 bases, and the junction held 4 bases outside the gene matches. Complete variable domain (other parts from reference TRBV1 and TRBJ2-1): VTLLEQNPRWRLVPRGQAVNLRCILKNSQYPWMSWYQQDLQKQLQWLFTLRSPGDKEVKSLPGADYLATRVTDTELRLQVANMSQGRTLYCTCSETGGGAEQFFGPGTRLTVL.

Regarding this clone: The gene names here belong to mouse. The read ends 3 residues early relative to the CDR3; the germline J gene fills the gap. The chain employs TRBV13-3 and TRBJ1-6, with 10 bases identical to TRBD1. TRBJ1-6 is placed among ORFs of uncertain function. Germline-derived CDR1 and CDR2 are NNHDY and SYVADS. J lost 7 bases, V lost 4 bases, and 2 bases had no gene match. The CDR3 runs to 14 residues. CDR3 region: CASSPGQGNSPLYF. The sequenced CDR3 bases are TGTGCCAGCAGTCCGGGACAGGGGAATTCGCCC.

In regard to this clone: Any gene name here is a mouse gene name. The sample carries other DNA sequences with the same CDR3. The CDR3 DNA, read in part, is TGTGCCAGCAGCCAAGTGCCTGCAAACTCC. Translating it yields CASSQVPANS. The full CDR3 reads CASSQVPANSDYTF. The chain links TRBV5 to TRBJ1-2, with D unclear. With the read ending 4 residues before the CDR3 end, the germline J gene is used to fill in that end. Trimming cost V 1 base and J 0 bases, with 6 bases left between them. Germline V lookup: CDR1 LGHNA, CDR2 YNLKQL (reference sequence). The CDR3 sequence is 14 residues long.

This clone was seen at least ten times. Gene and germline names: mouse. The read ends 4 residues before the CDR3 terminus; that terminus is restored from the germline J gene. The same CDR3 arises from other DNA sequences in this sample as well. The V and J genes are TRBV14 and TRBJ2-2, with D tentatively TRBD2 (7 bases). In germline, CDR1 is SGHDT, CDR2 FRDEAV. Trimming stripped 0 bases from V and 2 bases from J, with 8 bases between. The CDR3 extends over 15 amino acids. The CDR3 DNA, read in part, is TGTGCCAGCAGTTTCTCTGGGGGCAACACCGGG. Protein sequence: CASSFSGGNTG. The whole CDR3 sequence is CASSFSGGNTGQLYF.

This clone has a handful of counts. Gene names refer to mouse genes. The read ends 4 residues before the CDR3 terminus; that terminus is restored from the germline J gene. The chain has TRBV13-1 and TRBJ2-1; a possible D gene is TRBD1 (5 bases). The CDR3 sequence is 15 residues long. V gave up 0 bases and J gave up 4 bases, with 11 bases separating them. Per germline, CDR1 NSHNY and CDR2 SYGAGN. CDR3 bases read: TGTGCCAGCAGTGATGCCGGTCCAGGGTATGCT. This translates into CASSDAGPGYA. The complete CDR3 reads CASSDAGPGYAEQFF.

This clone turned up a few times. Gene and germline names: mouse. The sequence runs out 3 residues before the end of the CDR3; the remainder is reconstructed from the germline J gene. The chain is built from TRBV13-3 and TRBJ1-6; TRBD1 might be the D (6 bases). TRBJ1-6 falls under the ORF class, with uncertain function. The CDR3 is 12 amino acids. Trimming stripped 2 bases from V and 11 bases from J, with 8 bases between. Germline V gene data show CDR1 as NNHDY and CDR2 as SYVADS. The CDR3 region is CASSDRGAPLYF. The covered CDR3 bases are TGTGCCAGCAGTGACAGGGGTGCGCCC.

This clone was counted a few times. Genes and germline are mouse. The read comes to an end 3 residues before the CDR3 does, leaving the germline J gene to fill in the end. This sequence joins TRBV5 and TRBJ1-6; no clear D gene. TRBJ1-6 qualifies as an ORF whose function is uncertain. Trimming removed 3 bases from V and 0 bases from J, with 6 bases in between. Per germline, CDR1 LGHNA and CDR2 YNLKQL (reference sequence). The CDR3 contains 15 residues. CDR3 sequence: CASSQGNSYNSPLYF. CDR3 bases read: TGTGCCAGCAGCCAGGGGAATTCCTATAATTCGCCC.

This clone showed up just a few times. Mouse gene names and germline throughout. Other nucleotide sequences in the sample specify the same CDR3. CDR3 sequence: CTCSAETGYEQYF. CDR3 bases read: TGCACCTGCAGTGCAGAAACAGGGTAT. The rearrangement uses TRBV1 and TRBJ2-7; a weak D match, TRBD1 (6 bases). Read data end 4 residues before the CDR3 end; the end is taken from the germline J gene. This CDR3 comprises 13 residues. Germline loops: CDR1 NSQYPW, CDR2 LRSPGD (reference sequence).

Details on this clone: Gene names and germline refer to mouse. Read data end 4 residues before the CDR3 end; the end is taken from the germline J gene. The gene calls are TRBV17 and TRBJ2-7; 10 bases match TRBD2. Germline V gives CDR1 MNHDT, CDR2 YYDKIL. The CDR3 runs to 14 residues. CDR3 protein: CASTRLGGPYEQYF. The CDR3 DNA, read in part, is TGTGCTAGCACCAGACTGGGGGGCCCTTAT.

As for this clone: Genes and germline come from the mouse. The read terminates 4 residues before the CDR3 end, so the remaining end is supplied by the germline J gene. The chain links TRBV31 to TRBJ1-2; D perhaps matches TRBD1 (6 bases). V lost 1 base, J lost 4 bases, and 10 bases lay in between. Germline V gene sequence: CDR1 GKSSPN, CDR2 SITVG. The CDR3 totals 13 residues. CDR3 in amino acids: CAWSPGVSSDYTF. The sequenced part of the CDR3 DNA is TGTGCCTGGAGTCCAGGGGTCAGCTCC.

About this clone itself: Genes and germline are mouse. The read ends 4 residues before the CDR3 terminus; that terminus is restored from the germline J gene. V usage is TRBV13-3 and J usage is TRBJ2-2; 7 bases are shared with TRBD2. This CDR3 contains 15 residues. Trimming at V came to 0 bases and at J to 4 bases, leaving 3 bases not matched to a gene. CDR1 and CDR2 (germline): NNHDY, SYVADS. This CDR3 reads CASSDATGATGQLYF. The sequenced part of the CDR3 DNA is TGTGCCAGCAGTGATGCAACTGGGGCCACCGGG.

A note on this clone: The gene names given are mouse names. The read ends 4 residues early relative to the CDR3; the germline J gene fills the gap. This chain uses TRBV13-1 with TRBJ2-5; perhaps TRBD2 as D (7 bases). Deletions cut 5 bases from V and 2 bases from J, with 9 bases between. Germline lookup yields CDR1 NSHNY and CDR2 SYGAGN. The CDR3 is made up of 13 amino acids. The sequenced part of the CDR3 DNA is TGTGCCAGCAGGTGGGGGGCCCAAGAC. It specifies CASRWGAQD. The whole CDR3 protein is CASRWGAQDTQYF.

This clone was picked up a small number of times. Gene and germline names: mouse. Read sequence stops 4 residues before the CDR3 end, and the germline J gene provides the missing end. The chain employs TRBV1 and TRBJ2-3, with 7 bases that match TRBD1. V was clipped by 4 bases and J by 1 base; unmatched bases: 5. CDR1 and CDR2 (germline): NSQYPW, LRSPGD (reference sequence). CDR3 length: 15 residues. This CDR3 is CTCSDRGGGAETLYF. CDR3 DNA, as far as it was read: TGCACCTGCAGTGACAGGGGCGGGGGTGCAGAA.